A selection of T cell receptor beta chains follows, all from one sample in a study of T cell changes during pregnancy in multiple sclerosis. Measured with immunoSEQ multiplex PCR; TCRdb has only the in-frame clones, and not every one. The repertoire holds about 68,000 clones, with 80% to 95% as singletons. This specimen consisted of peripheral blood, obtained in the first trimester of pregnancy. The receptors were gathered from a female donor with multiple sclerosis, enrolled in a pregnancy study. Both conserved end residues are part of each CDR3. Fields, in order: clone size, V gene, D gene, J gene, CDR3 DNA, CDR3 protein. The D gene is left open where the match is weak. The size field is filled for only some rows; it gives once, few, many or a size class.

abundance: NA
v_gene: TRBV5-1
d_gene: TRBD1
j_gene: TRBJ2-1
CDR3nt: TGCGCCAGCACAGAGGGGACAGGGGGCTACAATGAGCAGTTCTTC
CDR3aa: CASTEGTGGYNEQFF

abundance: once
v_gene: TRBV6-1
d_gene: NA
j_gene: TRBJ1-5
CDR3nt: TGTGCCACATCAGAGCAGGGGAATCAGCCCCAGCATTTT
CDR3aa: CATSEQGNQPQHF

abundance: NA
v_gene: TRBV18
d_gene: TRBD2
j_gene: TRBJ2-5
CDR3nt: TGTGCCAGCTCGCGGGGACTAGCGGAAGCCGAGACCCAGTACTTC
CDR3aa: CASSRGLAEAETQYF

abundance: few
v_gene: TRBV7-2
d_gene: NA
j_gene: TRBJ1-1
CDR3nt: TGTGCCAGCAGCTCGCGGACTAGGCGGGGGACTGAAGCTTTCTTT
CDR3aa: CASSSRTRRGTEAFF

abundance: NA
v_gene: TRBV25-1
d_gene: NA
j_gene: TRBJ2-3
CDR3nt: TGTGCCAGCCGGACAGACACAGATACGCAGTATTTT
CDR3aa: CASRTDTDTQYF

abundance: NA
v_gene: TRBV6-8
d_gene: TRBD2
j_gene: TRBJ2-7
CDR3nt: TGTGCCAGCAGTCACAGGGGTCGGTTACCAAAAGCGGGAGGGGGACCCCACGAGCAGTACTTC
CDR3aa: CASSHRGRLPKAGGGPHEQYF

abundance: once
v_gene: TRBV11-3
d_gene: NA
j_gene: TRBJ1-2
CDR3nt: TGTGCCAGCACCCCTCCGTATGGCTACACCTTC
CDR3aa: CASTPPYGYTF

abundance: NA
v_gene: TRBV19
d_gene: TRBD1
j_gene: TRBJ1-3
CDR3nt: TGTGCCAGTAGTACGCGGACAGGCGGAAACACCATATATTTT
CDR3aa: CASSTRTGGNTIYF

abundance: NA
v_gene: TRBV2
d_gene: TRBD2
j_gene: TRBJ2-4
CDR3nt: TGTGCCAGCAGCGCCGATGGGACTAAGCGGGAGGGCCAGTACTTC
CDR3aa: CASSADGTKREGQYF

abundance: NA
v_gene: TRBV6-6
d_gene: NA
j_gene: TRBJ1-1
CDR3nt: TGTGCCAGCAGTTACCGGGGGGGTGAAGCTTTCTTT
CDR3aa: CASSYRGGEAFF

abundance: NA
v_gene: TRBV27
d_gene: NA
j_gene: TRBJ1-1
CDR3nt: TGTGCCAGCAGTTTACGGGGGGGGAACACTGAAGCTTTCTTT
CDR3aa: CASSLRGGNTEAFF

abundance: NA
v_gene: TRBV2
d_gene: TRBD1
j_gene: TRBJ2-2
CDR3nt: TGTGCCAGCAGTATACAGGGGGCAGGTAGAACCGGGGAGCTGTTTTTT
CDR3aa: CASSIQGAGRTGELFF

abundance: NA
v_gene: TRBV5-4
d_gene: TRBD2
j_gene: TRBJ2-5
CDR3nt: TGTGCCAGCAGCTTGGAGGCTAGCGGGTGGGGGACCCAGTACTTC
CDR3aa: CASSLEASGWGTQYF

abundance: few
v_gene: TRBV14
d_gene: TRBD2
j_gene: TRBJ2-3
CDR3nt: TGTGCCAGCAGCACTAGCGGGAGGAGAACAGATACGCAGTATTTT
CDR3aa: CASSTSGRRTDTQYF

abundance: NA
v_gene: TRBV29-1
d_gene: NA
j_gene: TRBJ2-1
CDR3nt: TGCAGCGTTGATCGGGGACTTGTGGACAATGAGCAGTTCTTC
CDR3aa: CSVDRGLVDNEQFF

abundance: NA
v_gene: TRBV27
d_gene: TRBD1
j_gene: TRBJ1-1
CDR3nt: TGTGCCAGCAGTCTCCGGACAGGTGTGAGCACTGAAGCTTTCTTT
CDR3aa: CASSLRTGVSTEAFF

abundance: NA
v_gene: TRBV19
d_gene: NA
j_gene: TRBJ1-5
CDR3nt: TGTGCCAGTAGTCACGAAGACAGGTCGAGCAATCAGCCCCAGCATTTT
CDR3aa: CASSHEDRSSNQPQHF

abundance: NA
v_gene: TRBV6-1
d_gene: TRBD2
j_gene: TRBJ2-1
CDR3nt: TGTGCCAGCAGCGGACTAGCGGTCTCGCAGTTCTTC
CDR3aa: CASSGLAVSQFF

abundance: NA
v_gene: TRBV6-5
d_gene: NA
j_gene: TRBJ1-1
CDR3nt: TGTGCCAGCAGTCCACGAGTGAGGGGGACCACTGAAGCTTTCTTT
CDR3aa: CASSPRVRGTTEAFF

abundance: NA
v_gene: TRBV29-1
d_gene: NA
j_gene: TRBJ2-1
CDR3nt: TGCAGCGTTGAAGATCAGCTAGCGATCTACAATGAGCAGTTCTTC
CDR3aa: CSVEDQLAIYNEQFF

abundance: NA
v_gene: TRBV15
d_gene: NA
j_gene: TRBJ1-2
CDR3nt: TGTGCCACCAGCAGAGATGTCGGGTATGGCTACACCTTC
CDR3aa: CATSRDVGYGYTF

abundance: NA
v_gene: TRBV10-3
d_gene: NA
j_gene: TRBJ2-2
CDR3nt: TGTGCCATCAAGCCGGGACAGAACACCGGGGAGCTGTTTTTT
CDR3aa: CAIKPGQNTGELFF

abundance: NA
v_gene: TRBV7-2
d_gene: NA
j_gene: TRBJ1-1
CDR3nt: TGTGCCAGCAGCTTTATTGGACTGGGCACTGAAGCTTTCTTT
CDR3aa: CASSFIGLGTEAFF

abundance: NA
v_gene: TRBV12-5
d_gene: TRBD2
j_gene: TRBJ2-1
CDR3nt: TGTGCTAGTGGAGCCGGGACTAGTCTTCATGAGCAGTTCTTC
CDR3aa: CASGAGTSLHEQFF

abundance: NA
v_gene: TRBV6-4
d_gene: NA
j_gene: TRBJ1-3
CDR3nt: TGTGCCAGCAGTTCCTCTAGGAGTGCTGGAAACACCATATATTTT
CDR3aa: CASSSSRSAGNTIYF

abundance: once
v_gene: TRBV5-1
d_gene: NA
j_gene: TRBJ1-1
CDR3nt: TGCGCCAGCAGCTTGGGATCCCGAGGTACTGAAGCTTTCTTT
CDR3aa: CASSLGSRGTEAFF

abundance: NA
v_gene: TRBV5-1
d_gene: NA
j_gene: TRBJ2-1
CDR3nt: TGCGCCAGCAGCTTGGAGGGCCAGGGGGTCGGGGGAGAGTTCTTC
CDR3aa: CASSLEGQGVGGEFF

abundance: NA
v_gene: TRBV30
d_gene: NA
j_gene: TRBJ1-3
CDR3nt: TGTGCCTGGAGTGTACGTGGCAGGGTAGTCGGAAACACCATATATTTT
CDR3aa: CAWSVRGRVVGNTIYF

abundance: NA
v_gene: TRBV28
d_gene: TRBD1
j_gene: TRBJ1-1
CDR3nt: TGTGCCAGCAGTGGGACAGGGCCTGAAGCTTTCTTT
CDR3aa: CASSGTGPEAFF

abundance: NA
v_gene: TRBV6-1
d_gene: NA
j_gene: TRBJ1-5
CDR3nt: TGTGCCAGCAGTGGGAGCCCCGCGGCAAATCAGCCCCAGCATTTT
CDR3aa: CASSGSPAANQPQHF

abundance: NA
v_gene: TRBV18
d_gene: NA
j_gene: TRBJ2-1
CDR3nt: TGTGCCAGCTCACCACCGAACGGGGGATCCTACAATGAGCAGTTCTTC
CDR3aa: CASSPPNGGSYNEQFF